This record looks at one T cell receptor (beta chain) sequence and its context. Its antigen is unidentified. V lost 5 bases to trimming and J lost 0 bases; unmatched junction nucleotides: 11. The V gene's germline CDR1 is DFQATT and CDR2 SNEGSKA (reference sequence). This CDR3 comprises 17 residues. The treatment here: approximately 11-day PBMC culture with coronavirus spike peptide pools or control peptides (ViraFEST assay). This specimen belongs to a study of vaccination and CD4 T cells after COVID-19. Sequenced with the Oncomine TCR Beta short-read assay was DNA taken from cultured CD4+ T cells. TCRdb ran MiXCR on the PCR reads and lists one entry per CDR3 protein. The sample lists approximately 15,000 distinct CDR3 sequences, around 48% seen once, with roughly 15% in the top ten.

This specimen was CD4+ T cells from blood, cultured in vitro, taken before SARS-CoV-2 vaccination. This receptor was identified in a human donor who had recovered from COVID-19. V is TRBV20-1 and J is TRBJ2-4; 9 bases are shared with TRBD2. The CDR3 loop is CSAPPATSGAAKNIQYF. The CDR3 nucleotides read TGCAGTGCTCCCCCCGCGACTAGCGGAGCAGCCAAAAACATTCAGTACTTC.